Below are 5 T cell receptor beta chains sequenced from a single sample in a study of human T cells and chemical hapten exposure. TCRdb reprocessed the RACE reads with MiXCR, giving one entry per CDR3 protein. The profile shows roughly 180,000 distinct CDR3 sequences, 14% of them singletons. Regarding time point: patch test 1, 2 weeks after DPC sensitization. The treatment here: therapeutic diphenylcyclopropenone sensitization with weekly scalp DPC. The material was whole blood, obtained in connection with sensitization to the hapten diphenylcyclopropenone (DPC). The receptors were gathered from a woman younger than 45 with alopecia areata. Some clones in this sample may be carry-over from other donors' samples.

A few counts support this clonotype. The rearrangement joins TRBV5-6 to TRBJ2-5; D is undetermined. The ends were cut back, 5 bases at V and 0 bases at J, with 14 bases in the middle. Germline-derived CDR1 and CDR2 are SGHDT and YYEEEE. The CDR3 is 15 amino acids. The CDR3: CASRVFRADQETQYF. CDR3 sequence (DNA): TGTGCCAGCAGAGTTTTTCGAGCAGACCAAGAGACCCAGTACTTC.

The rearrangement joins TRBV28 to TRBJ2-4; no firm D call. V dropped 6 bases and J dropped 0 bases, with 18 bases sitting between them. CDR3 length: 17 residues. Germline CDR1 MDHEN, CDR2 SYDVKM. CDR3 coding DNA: TGTGCCAGCAGCCGCAGATCGGGCACTATAGCCAAAAACATTCAGTACTTC. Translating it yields CASSRRSGTIAKNIQYF.

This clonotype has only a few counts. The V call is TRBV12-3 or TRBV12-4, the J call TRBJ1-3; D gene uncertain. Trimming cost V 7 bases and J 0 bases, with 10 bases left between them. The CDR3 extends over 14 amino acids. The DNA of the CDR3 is TGTGCCAGCAACCCCTCCCTCTCTGGAAACACCATATATTTT. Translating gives CASNPSLSGNTIYF.

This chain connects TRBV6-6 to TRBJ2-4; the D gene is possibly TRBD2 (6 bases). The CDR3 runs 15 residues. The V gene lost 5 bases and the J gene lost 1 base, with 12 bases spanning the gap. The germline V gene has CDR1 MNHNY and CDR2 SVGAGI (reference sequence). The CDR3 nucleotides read TGTGCCAGCAGTCCCCCCGGAGGGGCCAAAAACATTCAGTACTTC. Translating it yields CASSPPGGAKNIQYF.

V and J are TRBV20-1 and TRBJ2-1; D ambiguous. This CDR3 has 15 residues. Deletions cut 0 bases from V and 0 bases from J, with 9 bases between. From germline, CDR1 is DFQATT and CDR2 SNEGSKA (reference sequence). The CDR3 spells CSARDLPSSYNEQFF. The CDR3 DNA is TGCAGTGCTAGAGATCTCCCGAGCTCCTACAATGAGCAGTTCTTC.